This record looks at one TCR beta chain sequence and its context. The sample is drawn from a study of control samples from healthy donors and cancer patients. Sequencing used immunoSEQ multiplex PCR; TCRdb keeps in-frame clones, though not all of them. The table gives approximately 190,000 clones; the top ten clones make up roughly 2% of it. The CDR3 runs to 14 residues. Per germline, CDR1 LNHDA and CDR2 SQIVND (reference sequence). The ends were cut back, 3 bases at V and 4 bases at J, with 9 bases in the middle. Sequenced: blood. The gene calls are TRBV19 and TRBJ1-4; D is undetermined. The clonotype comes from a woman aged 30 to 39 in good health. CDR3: CASSIGRYNEKLFF. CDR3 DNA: TGTGCCAGTAGTATCGGCAGATATAATGAAAAACTGTTTTTT.